The present entry profiles one T cell receptor beta chain with its context. The antigen is not known. These data belong to a study of identical twins. Study-level results: The study reached conclusions through statistical analysis that was cross-sectional, not following the same donors.

TCRdb independently ran MiXCR on the 5' RACE reads; one entry per CDR3 protein. Found here are about 520,000 distinct CDR3 sequences, 20% to 25% of them singletons; the top ten hold 0.75% to 0.95%. The same data also went into a second study, on T cells expressing NK-cell markers. Per that paper: CD3+CD56+NKG2C+, CD3+CD56+NKG2C- and CD3+CD56-NKG2C+ T cells, once sorted, supplied the TCR beta repertoires. Restricting sorting to alpha-beta TCR T cells was achieved in several experiments by an anti-gamma-delta TCR antibody. In four donors, these clonotypes also led the CD3+CD56-NKG2C+ fraction.

The receptor was isolated from a woman between 18 and 29 years old in good health. Sequencing was done on a sample of CD4+ T cells sorted from blood.

The CDR3 DNA follows: TGTGCCAGCAGGCTCCCGGGGGCGGCCACTGAAGCTTTCTTT. It specifies CASRLPGAATEAFF. This chain links TRBV7-9 with TRBJ1-1; TRBD1 might be the D (6 bases). V lost 6 bases and J lost 4, with 15 bases in between. The CDR3 spans 14 residues. Per the germline V gene, CDR1 is SEHNR and CDR2 is FQNEAQ (reference sequence).